This T cell receptor beta chain stems from a study of blood T cell repertoires in COVID-19. For the study at large: Donors in the United States, Italy and Spain gave samples during acute or convalescent COVID-19. PBMCs, B-cell-depleted T cells, or T cells provided the cDNA or gDNA that made up the material.

Those who participated ranged in age from roughly 18 to 89 years and resided in around 22 US areas. Each recovered donor of Cohort 3 presented with two negative PCRs, clearance, or symptom resolution. This CDR3 spans 17 amino acids. The germline gives CDR1 GTSNPN, CDR2 SVGIG (reference sequence). Deletions cut 3 bases from V and 4 bases from J, with 25 bases between. Here immunoSEQ multiplex PCR was the method, and the copy in TCRdb shows in-frame clones only, minus some. The table has a few hundred thousand clones, roughly four fifths seen once. The rearrangement links TRBV30 to TRBJ2-7; D is possibly TRBD2 (5 bases). The sample consisted of PBMCs or T cells enriched from blood (not recorded which). This sequence originates from a middle-aged man who had recovered from COVID-19. CDR3 region: CAWRGEDYQKRRYEQYF. CDR3 in DNA: TGTGCCTGGAGGGGCGAAGATTATCAAAAACGGAGGTACGAGCAGTACTTC.